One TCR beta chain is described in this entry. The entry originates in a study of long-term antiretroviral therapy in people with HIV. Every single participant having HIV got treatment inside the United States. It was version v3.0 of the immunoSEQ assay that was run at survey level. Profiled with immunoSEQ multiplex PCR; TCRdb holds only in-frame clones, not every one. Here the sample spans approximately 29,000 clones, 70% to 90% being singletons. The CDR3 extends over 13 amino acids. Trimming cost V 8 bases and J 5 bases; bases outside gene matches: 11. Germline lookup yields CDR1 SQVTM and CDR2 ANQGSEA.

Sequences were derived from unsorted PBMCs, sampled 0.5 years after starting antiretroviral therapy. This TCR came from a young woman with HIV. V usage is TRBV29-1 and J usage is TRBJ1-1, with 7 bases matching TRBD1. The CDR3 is CSFRQGRGTEAFF. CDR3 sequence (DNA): TGCAGCTTCAGACAGGGACGAGGGACTGAAGCTTTCTTT.